This T cell receptor (beta chain) was sequenced during a study of T cells in Graves' hyperthyroidism and ophthalmopathy. Whole-study findings and limits: Blood also held most thyroid clonotypes expanded beyond 0.001.

The TCR beta CDR3 regions underwent amplification using RNA transcripts as the source. Primed by the HTBI set, a first-round RT-PCR was run on the TCR CDR3. MiXCR, run by TCRdb on the multiplex PCR reads, gives a single entry per CDR3 protein. The data show hundreds of thousands of distinct CDR3 sequences, with roughly 20% seen just once and 30% to 40% held by the top ten. Of note for this clonotype: The antigen is undetermined.

Germline loops: CDR1 MDHEN, CDR2 SYDVKM. The CDR3 sequence is 12 residues long. Germline trimming cut 6 bases from V and 9 bases from J; bases unmatched to any gene: 3. Exclusion of patients followed from uncontrolled infection, other autoimmune disease, pregnancy or lactation. PBMCs were sourced from roughly 9.3 ml fresh peripheral blood. This clonotype was sampled from a man aged 30-40 years with Graves' ophthalmopathy. V is TRBV28 and J is TRBJ2-1; 9 bases align to TRBD1. Sequenced: blood. The CDR3 nucleotides are TGTGCCAGCAGCTGGACAGGGGTTGAGCAGTTCTTC. Translation gives CASSWTGVEQFF.